This T cell receptor beta chain is drawn from a study of regulatory T cells in long-lasting Graves disease (dated by TCRdb to about 2021). Describing the broader study: Antithyroid drugs had been taken for less than 3 months by newly diagnosed Graves' disease patients. Peripheral blood TCR sequencing and RNA sequencing compared persistent Graves' disease patients with newly diagnosed Graves' disease patients. TCR sequencing covered some 13 persistent and roughly 20 newly diagnosed Graves' disease patients, around 33 samples in total. The study took place in China and was registered as a clinical trial. What the research found in general, with its limitations: Only the TCR beta chain was sequenced and analyzed. The authors noted that the small sample size was a limitation that may lower accuracy. Lower TCR Shannon entropy and fewer highly expanded clones were observed in persistent Graves' disease patients than in newly diagnosed patients, which suggested clonal expansion. Persistent patients shared more public clonotypes among themselves (around 3,000) than newly diagnosed patients did (about 1,000). Only peripheral blood was studied, because thyroid tissue, the primary lesion, was inaccessible. Persistent disease showed preferential use of TRBV28, TRBJ1-2 and TRBJ2-5, whereas newly diagnosed disease favored TRBV20-1 and TRBJ2-1.

The time point label, as the study defines it: newly diagnosed GD, antithyroid drugs for less than 3 months. RNA was extracted from PBMCs in TRIzol for both TCR sequencing and RNA sequencing. The diagnosis of Graves' disease followed American Thyroid Association guidelines. Recruitment of patients was carried out at an endocrinology department in Xi'an, China. Each patient gave about 9.1 milliliters of peripheral blood, collected in an EDTA anticoagulant tube. Ficoll Paque Plus density gradient separation was used to isolate PBMCs, and no further T cell sorting was done. RNA quality was checked with an Agilent 2100 Bioanalyzer and agarose gel, and concentration with a NanoDrop 2000. CDR1 is given as SGHVS and CDR2 as FNYEAQ, both from the germline V gene. V lost 5 bases and J lost 7 bases, and the count of bases not matched to a germline gene is 8. The CDR3 measures 14 amino acids from cysteine to phenylalanine. The CDR3 DNA has 42 bases and is translated from base 1.

The table lists this clonotype with a few counts. It has no known antigen specificity. No much larger clonotype is one base removed from it; base qualities were not supplied. Libraries came from multiplex PCR. Instrument used: Illumina HiSeq 4000. TCR beta libraries were built with iRepertoire HTBI primers and Arm-PCR amplification of CDR3 regions. Gel purification was performed on PCR products prior to sequencing. The authors' analysis ran thus. Across samples, roughly 60 TRBV and roughly 13 TRBJ segments were identified and used for gene usage analysis of CDR3 amino acid clonotypes. Filtered high-quality paired reads were merged into contigs using COPE and FqMerger. BLAST was used to align contigs to IMGT TRBV, TRBD and TRBJ reference genes, and CDR3 was defined according to IMGT. Any clonotype with a frequency above 0.1% was classified as a highly expanded clone. Repertoire diversity was measured by Shannon entropy, and V-J evenness by the Gini coefficient. Clonotypes shared by more than one individual were considered public. The raw public reads went through TCRdb reprocessing: fastp at Q25, MiXCR clone calling, in-frame beta chains kept. CDR3 protein duplicates are merged, each entry listing the most common genes and DNA. None of the V and J calls come from the authors' own analysis; TCRdb made them. The sample yields more than 400,000 distinct CDR3 sequences; 15% to 20% were counted once. The ten largest clones capture 9% to 15% of the sample.

These data are also associated with another study on T cells in Graves' hyperthyroidism and ophthalmopathy. From that second study: Graves' hyperthyroidism was defined as stable when no progression to ophthalmopathy occurred over 18 months of follow-up. Hyperthyroidism patients were aged 18 to 65 years and newly diagnosed, with disease duration of less than 2 months. Any patient with an uncontrolled infection, another autoimmune disease, pregnancy or lactation was excluded. Diagnoses were established on the basis of clinical symptoms, serum thyroxine and TRAb, thyroid ultrasound, and orbital computed tomography. A first-round RT-PCR of the TCR CDR3 used the HTBI primer set with the Qiagen OneStep RT-PCR kit. Most expanded thyroid clonotypes (frequency above 0.001) were also detected in blood, a finding suggesting that blood repertoires may reflect thyroid immune responses. Ophthalmopathy was separated from stable hyperthyroidism by a 13 V-J signature model, with roughly 88% sensitivity and approximately 81% specificity obtained in cross-validation and 80%/75% obtained in testing. In validation, the model predicted progression to ophthalmopathy with over 65% sensitivity and 72% to 85% specificity, a median of approximately 6.5 months before onset. To identify distinguishing TCR V-J signatures, a discovery cohort of around 98 patients was used, comprising 43 with Graves' ophthalmopathy and around 60 with stable Graves' hyperthyroidism. Prospective prediction of ophthalmopathy was tested in an independent validation cohort consisting of fewer than 20 hyperthyroidism patients and approximately 16 patients who later progressed to ophthalmopathy. For training and testing, the 100 patients in the discovery cohort were randomly divided in a 7:3 ratio. The study also compared thyroid tissue and blood T-cell repertoires from about six Graves' hyperthyroidism patients. After sampling, hyperthyroidism patients received methimazole starting at 30 mg daily, and ophthalmopathy patients received high-dose intravenous methylprednisolone. A second multiplex PCR round built the libraries, followed by size selection and purification. Sequencing of the libraries was done on an Illumina HiSeq2000 using paired-end 100 bp reads. SOAPnuke was used to process the raw data, with reads discarded if the reads contained adapters or uncalled bases, had a mean Phred below 15, or lacked an exact constant-primer or identifier match. COPE v1.2.5 was used to merge the high-quality paired reads, and each unique nucleotide sequence was defined as a clonotype. MiTCR v1.1 was used to align clonotypes to the IMGT TRBV, TRBD and TRBJ reference segments. Analysis was restricted to V-J combinations with a frequency above 0.0001, which covered about 99% of repertoires. A TCS score was defined as the ratio of F50 (clonal expansion) to E x V (chaos), with BLOSUM62-based TCRdist applied between CDR3 peptides within each V-J. Welch's t-statistics and random forest reduced 514 V-J features to 10 to 15, which were used in a naive Bayes classifier (R e1071). Sample size was not statistically predetermined, and blinding of investigators to group allocation was not performed. The paper describes TCR Vbeta CDR3 sequencing of 140 or so peripheral blood samples, made up of about 41 ophthalmopathy patients, roughly 72 hyperthyroidism patients and some 17 progressor patients.

Specimen: peripheral blood mononuclear cells (PBMCs), collected at new diagnosis, from a patient treated with antithyroid drugs. This chain is built from TRBV7-6 and TRBJ2-1, with 7 bases aligning to TRBD2. This receptor was obtained from a man in his forties with Graves disease. Donor details come from another sample of the same person, matched by shared clones. The nucleotide sequence reads as follows: TGTGCCAGCAGCCCGCGCGGGGAGGGGAATGAGCAGTTCTTC. Its coded protein is CASSPRGEGNEQFF.